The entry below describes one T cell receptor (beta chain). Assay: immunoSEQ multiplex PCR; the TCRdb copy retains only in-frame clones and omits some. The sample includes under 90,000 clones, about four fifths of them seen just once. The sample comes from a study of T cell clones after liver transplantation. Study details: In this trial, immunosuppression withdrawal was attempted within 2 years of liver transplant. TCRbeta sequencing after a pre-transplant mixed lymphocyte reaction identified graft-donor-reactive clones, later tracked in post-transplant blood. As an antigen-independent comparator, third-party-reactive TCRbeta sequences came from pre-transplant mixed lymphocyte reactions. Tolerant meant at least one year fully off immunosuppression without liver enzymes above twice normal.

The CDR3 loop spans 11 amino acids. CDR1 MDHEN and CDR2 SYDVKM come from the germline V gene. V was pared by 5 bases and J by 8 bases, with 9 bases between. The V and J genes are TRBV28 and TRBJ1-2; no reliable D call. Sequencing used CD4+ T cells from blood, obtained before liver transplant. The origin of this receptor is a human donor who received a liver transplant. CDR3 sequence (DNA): TGTGCCAGCAGTAGGCGGGCGGGCTACACCTTC. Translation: CASSRRAGYTF.